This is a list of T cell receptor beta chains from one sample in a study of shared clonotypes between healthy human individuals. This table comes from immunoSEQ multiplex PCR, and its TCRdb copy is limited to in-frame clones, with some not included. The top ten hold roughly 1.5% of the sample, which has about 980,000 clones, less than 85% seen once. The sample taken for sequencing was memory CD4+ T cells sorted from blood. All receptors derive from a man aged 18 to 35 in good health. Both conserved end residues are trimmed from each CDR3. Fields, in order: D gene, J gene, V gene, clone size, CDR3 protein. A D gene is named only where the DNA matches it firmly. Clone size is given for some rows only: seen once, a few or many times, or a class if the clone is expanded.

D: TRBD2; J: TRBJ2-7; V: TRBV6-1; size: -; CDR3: ASTSSGTHEQY
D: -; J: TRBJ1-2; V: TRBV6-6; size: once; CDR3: ASSDQGLYGYT
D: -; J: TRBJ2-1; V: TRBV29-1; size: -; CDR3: SAPTYNEQF
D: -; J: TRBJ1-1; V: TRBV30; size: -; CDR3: AGNQANTEAF
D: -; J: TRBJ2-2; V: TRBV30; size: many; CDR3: AWVKGPGTGELF
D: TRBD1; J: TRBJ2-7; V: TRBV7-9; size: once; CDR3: ASNPQGAYEQY
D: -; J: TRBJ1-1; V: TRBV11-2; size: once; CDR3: ASSVLNTEAF
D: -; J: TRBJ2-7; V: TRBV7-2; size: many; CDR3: ASSLGVSYEQY
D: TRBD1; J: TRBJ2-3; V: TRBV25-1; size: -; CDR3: ASSEYDRGRTDTQY
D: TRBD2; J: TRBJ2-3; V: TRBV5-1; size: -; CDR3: ASSLGRRLAGADTQY
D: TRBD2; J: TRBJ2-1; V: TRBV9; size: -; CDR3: ASSVDERASGNNEQF
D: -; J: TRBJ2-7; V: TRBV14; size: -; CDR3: ASSQVPSQQY
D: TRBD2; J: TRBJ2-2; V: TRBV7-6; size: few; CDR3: ASSLGVGTKITGELF
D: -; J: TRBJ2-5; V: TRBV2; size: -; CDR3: ASRGRGETQY
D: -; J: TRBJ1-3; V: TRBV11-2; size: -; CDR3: ASSLVLGNTIY
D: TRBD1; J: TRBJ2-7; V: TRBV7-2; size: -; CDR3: ASSPGQPPYEQY
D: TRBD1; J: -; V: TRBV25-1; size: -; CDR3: ASSAGQSSYEQY
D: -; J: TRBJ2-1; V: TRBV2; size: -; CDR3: ASSEGFWQF
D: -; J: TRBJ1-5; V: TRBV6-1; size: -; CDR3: ASSEGQINQPQH
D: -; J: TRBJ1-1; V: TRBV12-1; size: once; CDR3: ASSSSRGMNTEAF
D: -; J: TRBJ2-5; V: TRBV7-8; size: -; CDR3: ASSSGGETQY
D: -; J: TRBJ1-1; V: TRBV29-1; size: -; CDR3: SVARGRNTEAF
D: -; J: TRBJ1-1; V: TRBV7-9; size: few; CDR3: ASSSVDILNTEAF
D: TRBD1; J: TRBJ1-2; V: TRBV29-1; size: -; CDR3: SVGQGEYGYT
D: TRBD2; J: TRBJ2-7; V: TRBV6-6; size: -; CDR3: ASSYSKRGEGY
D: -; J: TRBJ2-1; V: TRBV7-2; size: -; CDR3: ASSLGILGANEQF
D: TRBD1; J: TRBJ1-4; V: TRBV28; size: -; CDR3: ASTYPGQGYEKLF
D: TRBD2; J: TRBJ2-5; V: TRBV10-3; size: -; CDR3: AISVGTSGGQETQY
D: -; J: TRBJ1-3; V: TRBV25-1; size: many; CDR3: ASSTPGNTIY
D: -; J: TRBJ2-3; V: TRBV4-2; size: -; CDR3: ASSQAGVDTQY
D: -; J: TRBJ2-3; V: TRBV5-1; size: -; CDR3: ASSLDGQITDTQY
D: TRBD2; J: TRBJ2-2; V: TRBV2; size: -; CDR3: ASSQQGLAAGELF
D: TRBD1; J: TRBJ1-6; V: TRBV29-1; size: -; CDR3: SVGTGTGPSPLH
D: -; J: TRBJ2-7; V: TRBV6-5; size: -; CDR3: ASSYSGRVSSYEQY
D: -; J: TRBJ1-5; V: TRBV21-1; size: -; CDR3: ASSKAAGCQPQH
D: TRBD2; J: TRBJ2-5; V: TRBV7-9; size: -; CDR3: ASSLLAGGRRETQY
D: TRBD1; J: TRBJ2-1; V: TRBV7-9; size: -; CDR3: ASSLGQGNGNEQF
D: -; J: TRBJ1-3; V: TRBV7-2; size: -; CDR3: ASRTPGSGNTIY
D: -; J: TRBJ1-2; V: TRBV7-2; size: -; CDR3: ASSRRGNYGYT
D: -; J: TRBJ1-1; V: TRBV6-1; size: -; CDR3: ASSGPLSLNTEAF
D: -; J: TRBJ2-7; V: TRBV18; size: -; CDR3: ASSPAATKSSYEQY
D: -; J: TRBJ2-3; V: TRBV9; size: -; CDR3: ASSARGATDTQY
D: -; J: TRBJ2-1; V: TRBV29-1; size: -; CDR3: SVEYSVSGNEQF
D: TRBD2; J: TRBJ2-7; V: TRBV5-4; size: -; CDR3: ASPGLAGGYEQY
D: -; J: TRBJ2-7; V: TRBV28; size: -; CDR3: ASTPPGPYEQY
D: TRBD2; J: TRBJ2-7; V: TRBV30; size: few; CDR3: AWSLGGGRREQY
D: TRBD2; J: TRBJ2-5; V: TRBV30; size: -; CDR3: AWSVDGGYQETQY
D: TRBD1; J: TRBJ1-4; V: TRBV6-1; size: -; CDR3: ASRGDRVTNEKLF
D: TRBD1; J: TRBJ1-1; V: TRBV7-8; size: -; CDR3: ASSSGQGHTEAF
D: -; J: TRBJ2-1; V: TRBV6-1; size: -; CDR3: ASSWTAVGEQF
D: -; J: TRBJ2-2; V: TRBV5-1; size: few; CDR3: ASSPEGRSITGELF
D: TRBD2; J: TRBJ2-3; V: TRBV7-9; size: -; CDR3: ASRLSGSRKTDTQY
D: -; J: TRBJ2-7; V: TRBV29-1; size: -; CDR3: SVILSSYEQY
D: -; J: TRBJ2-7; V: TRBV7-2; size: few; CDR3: ASSLGTALREQY
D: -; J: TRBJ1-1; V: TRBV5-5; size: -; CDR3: ASTPNSRFTEAF